This TCR beta chain was found in a study of blood T cell repertoires in COVID-19. Study-level information: Material from acute and convalescent COVID-19 was sourced from the United States, Italy and Spain.

The V and J ends lost 10 bases and 2 bases respectively, with 21 bases between them. CDR1 MDHEN and CDR2 SYDVKM come from the germline V gene. There are 15 residues in the CDR3. The method was immunoSEQ multiplex PCR; TCRdb's version includes in-frame clones alone and lacks a portion of them. The profile shows approximately 250,000 clones, about 82% of them singletons. Seattle-derived patients entered the study during active infection and were followed longitudinally. The chain combines TRBV28 with TRBJ2-7; maybe TRBD2 (5 bases). This clonotype was obtained from a woman of 80 years or more with COVID-19, enrolled during active disease. Sequencing input: peripheral blood. CDR3 sequence reads: CAIPFPAVNAYEQYV. CDR3 DNA sequence: TGTGCCATCCCATTCCCAGCGGTCAACGCCTACGAGCAGTACGTC.